This TCR beta chain was obtained from a study of T-cell memory formation after mild COVID-19. TCRdb itself ran the 5' RACE reads through MiXCR, one entry per CDR3 protein. The table has hundreds of thousands of distinct CDR3 sequences, approximately 21% seen once; the top ten hold about 8.4%. This clonotype came up a few times. The CDR3 runs to 12 residues. The V gene lost 2 bases and the J gene lost 4 bases, with 6 bases spanning the gap. The germline CDR1 and CDR2 sequences are MNHEY and SVGEGT. The sequencing input was PBMCs or a T cell subset sorted from them (not recorded which). The receptor comes from an adult woman who had mild COVID-19 (a few samples of this study predate the infection). Cell type and time point are not known. This chain joins TRBV6-2 or TRBV6-3 and TRBJ2-7; D remains unclear. The CDR3 nucleotides read TGTGCCAGCAGTTACCTCCAATACGAGCAGTACTTC. This codes for CASSYLQYEQYF.